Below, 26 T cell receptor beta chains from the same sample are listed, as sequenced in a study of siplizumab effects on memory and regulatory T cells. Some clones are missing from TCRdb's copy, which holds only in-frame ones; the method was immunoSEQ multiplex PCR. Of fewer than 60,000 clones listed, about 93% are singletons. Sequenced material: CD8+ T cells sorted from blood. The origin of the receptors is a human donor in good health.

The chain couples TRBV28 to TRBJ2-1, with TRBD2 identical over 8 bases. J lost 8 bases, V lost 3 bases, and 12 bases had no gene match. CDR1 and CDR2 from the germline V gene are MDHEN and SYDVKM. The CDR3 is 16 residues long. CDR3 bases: TGTGCCAGCAGTTTCCCCACGGGACTAGTCGGCGATGAGCAGTTCTTC. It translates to CASSFPTGLVGDEQFF.

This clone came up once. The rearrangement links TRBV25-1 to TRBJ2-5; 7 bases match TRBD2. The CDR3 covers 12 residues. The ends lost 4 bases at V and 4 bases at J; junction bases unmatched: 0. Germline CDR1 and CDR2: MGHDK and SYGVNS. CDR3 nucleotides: TGTGCCAGCAGTGGGGGGGGAGAGACCCAGTACTTC. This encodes CASSGGGETQYF.

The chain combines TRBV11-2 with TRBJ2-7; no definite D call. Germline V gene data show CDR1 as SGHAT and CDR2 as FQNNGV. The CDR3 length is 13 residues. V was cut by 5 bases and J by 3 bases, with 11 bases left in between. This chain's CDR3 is CASSPTPNYEQYF. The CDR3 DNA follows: TGTGCCAGCAGCCCGACCCCAAACTACGAGCAGTACTTC.

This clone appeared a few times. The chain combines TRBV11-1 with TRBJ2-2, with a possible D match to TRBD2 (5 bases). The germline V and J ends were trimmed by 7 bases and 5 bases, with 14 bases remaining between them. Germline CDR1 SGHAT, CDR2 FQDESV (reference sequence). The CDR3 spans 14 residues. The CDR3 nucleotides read TGTGCCAGCACCCTAGGCAGGAGGACCGGGGAGCTGTTTTTT. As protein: CASTLGRRTGELFF. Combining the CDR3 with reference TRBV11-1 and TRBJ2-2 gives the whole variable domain EAEVAQSPRYKITEKSQAVAFWCDPISGHATLYWYRQILGQGPELLVQFQDESVVDDSQLPKDRFSAERLKGVDSTLKIQPAELGDSAMYLCASTLGRRTGELFFGEGSRLTVL.

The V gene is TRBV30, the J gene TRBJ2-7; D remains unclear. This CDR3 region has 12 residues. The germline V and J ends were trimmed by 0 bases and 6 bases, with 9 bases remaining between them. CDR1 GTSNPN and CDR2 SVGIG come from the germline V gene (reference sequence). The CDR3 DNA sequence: TGTGCCTGGAGTGTTACAAGTAGCGAGCAGTACTTC. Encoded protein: CAWSVTSSEQYF.

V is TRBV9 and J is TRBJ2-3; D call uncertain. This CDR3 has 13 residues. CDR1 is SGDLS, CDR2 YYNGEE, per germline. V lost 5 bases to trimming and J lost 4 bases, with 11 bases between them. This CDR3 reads CASSPHAPDTQYF. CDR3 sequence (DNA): TGTGCCAGCAGTCCACACGCTCCAGATACGCAGTATTTT.

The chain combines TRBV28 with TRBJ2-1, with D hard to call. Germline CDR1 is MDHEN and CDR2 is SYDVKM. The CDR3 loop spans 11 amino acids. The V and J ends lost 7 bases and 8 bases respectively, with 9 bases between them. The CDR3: CASTLGHEQFF. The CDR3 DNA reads TGTGCCAGCACCTTGGGCCATGAGCAGTTCTTC.

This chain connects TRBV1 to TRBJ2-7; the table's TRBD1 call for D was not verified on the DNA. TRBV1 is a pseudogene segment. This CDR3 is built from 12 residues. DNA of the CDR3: TGCACCAGCAGCTATTACCAGAACGAGCAGTACTTC. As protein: CTSSYYQNEQYF.

The CDR3 DNA is TGTGCCAGCAGCGGTTGGCGGGATGACAATGAGCAGTTCTTC. This sequence encodes CASSGWRDDNEQFF. The V and J genes are TRBV7-2 and TRBJ2-1; D might be TRBD2 (6 bases). V was pared by 5 bases and J by 5 bases, with 13 bases between. The germline CDR1 and CDR2 sequences are SGHTA and FQGNSA. The CDR3 covers 14 residues.

The CDR3 DNA follows: TGTGCCAGCAGTTTAGGTAATACGGAACTGTTTTTT. Translated: CASSLGNTELFF. V is TRBV28 and J is TRBJ1-4, with no clear D. Germline values: CDR1 MDHEN, CDR2 SYDVKM. V dropped 2 bases and J dropped 12 bases, with 10 bases sitting between them. The CDR3 is made up of 12 amino acids.

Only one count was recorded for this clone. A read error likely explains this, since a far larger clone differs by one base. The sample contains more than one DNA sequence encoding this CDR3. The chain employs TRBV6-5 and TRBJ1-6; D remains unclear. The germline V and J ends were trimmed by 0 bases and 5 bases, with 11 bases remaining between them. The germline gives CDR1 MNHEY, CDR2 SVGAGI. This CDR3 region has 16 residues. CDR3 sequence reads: CASSYSVLGNNSPLHF. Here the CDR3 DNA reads TGTGCCAGCAGTTACTCGGTGCTCGGAAATAATTCACCCCTCCACTTT.

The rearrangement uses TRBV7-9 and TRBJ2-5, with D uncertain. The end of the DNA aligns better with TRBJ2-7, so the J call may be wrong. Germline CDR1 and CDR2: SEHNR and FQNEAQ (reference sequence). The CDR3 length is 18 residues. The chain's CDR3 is CASSYNPPRGASSYEQYF. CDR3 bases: TGTGCCAGCAGCTATAATCCCCCCCGTGGCGCCAGCTCCTACGAGCAGTACTTC.

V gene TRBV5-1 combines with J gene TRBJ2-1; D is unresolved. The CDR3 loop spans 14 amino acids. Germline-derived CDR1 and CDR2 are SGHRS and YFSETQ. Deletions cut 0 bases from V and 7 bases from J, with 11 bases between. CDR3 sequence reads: CASSLALSENEQFF. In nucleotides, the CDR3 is TGCGCCAGCAGCTTGGCCTTATCGGAAAATGAGCAGTTCTTC.

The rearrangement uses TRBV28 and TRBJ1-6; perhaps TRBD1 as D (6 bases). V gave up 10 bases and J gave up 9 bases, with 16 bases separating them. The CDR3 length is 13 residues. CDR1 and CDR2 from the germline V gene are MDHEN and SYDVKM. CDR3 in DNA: TGTGCCACCAGAGGGGGTGGAGCTTCACCCCTCCACTTT. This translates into CATRGGGASPLHF.

CDR3 in amino acids: CASSIGSQGYGYTF. The DNA for the CDR3 is TGTGCCAGTAGTATAGGGTCACAGGGCTATGGCTACACCTTC. The chain has TRBV19 and TRBJ1-2, with a possible D match to TRBD1 (6 bases). The CDR3 has 14 amino acids. Germline CDR1 LNHDA, CDR2 SQIVND (reference sequence). V was pared by 1 base and J by 4 bases, with 10 bases between.

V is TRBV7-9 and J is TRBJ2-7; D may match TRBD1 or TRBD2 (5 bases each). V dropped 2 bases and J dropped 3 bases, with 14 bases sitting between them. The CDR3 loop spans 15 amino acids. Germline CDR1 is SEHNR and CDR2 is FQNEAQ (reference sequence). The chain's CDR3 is CASSLQSGTFYEQYF. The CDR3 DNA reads TGTGCCAGCAGCTTACAGTCAGGGACGTTCTACGAGCAGTACTTC.

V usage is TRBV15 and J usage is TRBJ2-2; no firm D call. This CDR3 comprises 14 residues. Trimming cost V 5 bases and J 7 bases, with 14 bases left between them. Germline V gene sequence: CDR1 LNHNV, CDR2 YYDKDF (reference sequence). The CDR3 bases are TGTGCCACCAGCGCCCAGACATTGGACGGGGAGCTGTTTTTT. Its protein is CATSAQTLDGELFF.

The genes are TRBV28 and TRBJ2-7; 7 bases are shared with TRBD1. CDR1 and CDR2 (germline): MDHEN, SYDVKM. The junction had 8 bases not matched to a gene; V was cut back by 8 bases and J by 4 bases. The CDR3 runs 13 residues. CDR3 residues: CASLDRAEYEQYF. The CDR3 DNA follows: TGTGCCAGCCTAGACAGGGCAGAATACGAGCAGTACTTC.

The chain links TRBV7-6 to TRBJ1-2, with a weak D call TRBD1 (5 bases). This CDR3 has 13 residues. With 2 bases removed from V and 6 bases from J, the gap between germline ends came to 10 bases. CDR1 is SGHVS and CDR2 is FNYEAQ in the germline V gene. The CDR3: CASSLRDSDGYTF. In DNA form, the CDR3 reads TGTGCCAGCAGCTTAAGGGACTCAGATGGCTACACCTTC.

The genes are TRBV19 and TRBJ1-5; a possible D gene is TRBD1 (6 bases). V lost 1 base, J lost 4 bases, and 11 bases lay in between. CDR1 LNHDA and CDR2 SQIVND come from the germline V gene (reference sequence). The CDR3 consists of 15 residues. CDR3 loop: CASSIGAGVNQPQHF. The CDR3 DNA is TGTGCCAGTAGTATAGGGGCAGGGGTTAATCAGCCCCAGCATTTT.

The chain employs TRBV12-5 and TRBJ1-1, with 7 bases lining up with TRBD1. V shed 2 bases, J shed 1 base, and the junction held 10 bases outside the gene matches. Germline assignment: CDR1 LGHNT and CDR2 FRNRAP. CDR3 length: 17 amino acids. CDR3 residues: CASGLTRTGKTNTEAFF. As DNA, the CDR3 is TGTGCTAGTGGTTTGACTAGGACAGGTAAGACGAACACTGAAGCTTTCTTT.

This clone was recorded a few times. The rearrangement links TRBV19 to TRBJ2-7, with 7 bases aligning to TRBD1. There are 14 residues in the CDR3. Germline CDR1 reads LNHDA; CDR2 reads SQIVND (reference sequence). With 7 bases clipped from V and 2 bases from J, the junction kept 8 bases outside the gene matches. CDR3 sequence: CASKLAGTAYEQYF. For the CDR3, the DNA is TGTGCCAGTAAGTTGGCCGGGACAGCCTACGAGCAGTACTTC.

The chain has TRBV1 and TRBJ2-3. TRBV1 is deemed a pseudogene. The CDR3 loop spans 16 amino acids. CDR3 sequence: CTSSLPKSRKGDTQYF. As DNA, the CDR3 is TGCACCAGCAGCCTACCAAAGAGCAGAAAAGGCGATACGCAGTATTTT.

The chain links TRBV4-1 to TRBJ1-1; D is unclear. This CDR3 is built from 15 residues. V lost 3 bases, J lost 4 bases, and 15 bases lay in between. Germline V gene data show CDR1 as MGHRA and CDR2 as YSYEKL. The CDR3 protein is CASSQQFGPTTEAFF. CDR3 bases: TGCGCCAGCAGCCAGCAGTTCGGTCCAACCACTGAAGCTTTCTTT.

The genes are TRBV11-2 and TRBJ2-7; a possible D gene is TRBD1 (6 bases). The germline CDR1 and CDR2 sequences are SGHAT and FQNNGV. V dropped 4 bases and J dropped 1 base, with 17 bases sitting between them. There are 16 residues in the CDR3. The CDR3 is CASSSPGDTNSYEQYF. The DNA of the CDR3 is TGTGCCAGCAGCTCCCCTGGGGACACCAATTCCTACGAGCAGTACTTC. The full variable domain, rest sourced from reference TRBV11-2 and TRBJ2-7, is EAGVAQSPRYKIIEKRQSVAFWCNPISGHATLYWYQQILGQGPKLLIQFQNNGVVDDSQLPKDRFSAERLKGVDSTLKIQPAKLEDSAVYLCASSSPGDTNSYEQYFGPGTRLTVT.

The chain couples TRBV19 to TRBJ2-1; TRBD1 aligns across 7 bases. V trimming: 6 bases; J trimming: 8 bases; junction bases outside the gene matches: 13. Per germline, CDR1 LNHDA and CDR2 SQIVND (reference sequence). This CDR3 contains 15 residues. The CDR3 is CASRNRDRLQYEQFF. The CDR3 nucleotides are TGTGCCAGTAGAAACCGGGACAGATTACAATATGAGCAGTTCTTC.